The clone carrying this TCR beta chain has a handful of counts. This sample stems from a study of control samples from healthy donors and cancer patients. The CDR3 runs 15 residues. Germline assignment: CDR1 MDHEN and CDR2 SYDVKM. The V segment lost 7 bases and the J segment 3 bases; nucleotides outside the gene matches: 10. Some clones are missing from TCRdb's copy, which holds only in-frame ones; the method was immunoSEQ multiplex PCR. The data contain some 82,000 clones, around 83% of them seen just once; the ten biggest clones take up approximately 10%. The sequence came from a man between 60 and 75 years old with head and neck cancer. Material for sequencing was PBMCs. The chain employs TRBV28 and TRBJ2-7, with 9 bases lining up with TRBD2. CDR3 nucleotide sequence: TGTGCCAGCATAGGGGTGCATAGCGGGAGCTACGAGCAGTACTTC. Protein sequence: CASIGVHSGSYEQYF. Filled out from reference TRBV28 and TRBJ2-7, the complete variable domain reads DVKVTQSSRYLVKRTGEKVFLECVQDMDHENMFWYRQDPGLGLRLIYFSYDVKMKEKGDIPEGYSVSREKKERFSLILESASTNQTSMYLCASIGVHSGSYEQYFGPGTRLTVT.